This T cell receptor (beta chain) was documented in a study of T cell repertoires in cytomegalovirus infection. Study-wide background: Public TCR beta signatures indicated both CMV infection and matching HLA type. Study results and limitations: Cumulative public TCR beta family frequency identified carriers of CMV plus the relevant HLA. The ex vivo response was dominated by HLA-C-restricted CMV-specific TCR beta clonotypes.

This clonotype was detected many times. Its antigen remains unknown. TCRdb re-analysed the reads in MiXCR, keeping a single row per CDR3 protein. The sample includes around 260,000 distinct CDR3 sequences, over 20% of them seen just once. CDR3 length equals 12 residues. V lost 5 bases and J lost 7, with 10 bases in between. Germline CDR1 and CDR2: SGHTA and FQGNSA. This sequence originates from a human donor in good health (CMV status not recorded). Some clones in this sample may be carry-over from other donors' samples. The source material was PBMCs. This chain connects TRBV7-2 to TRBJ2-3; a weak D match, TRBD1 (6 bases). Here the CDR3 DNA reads TGTGCCAGCAGCGACAGGCTGTATACGCAGTATTTT. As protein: CASSDRLYTQYF.